This T cell receptor beta chain comes out of a study of cytomegalovirus exposure and HLA in healthy donors. Study-level points and caveats: Later analysis identified a missense DCLRE1C variant that was linked to TCR beta V- and J-gene trimming.

There are 11 residues in the CDR3. Germline assignment: CDR1 SGHTA and CDR2 FQGNSA. As concerns this clone: Its specificity is not known. The junction shows a germline mismatch at one end, possibly a read error.

Primers: 60 Vbeta forward and 13 Jbeta reverse. Some clones are missing from TCRdb's copy, which holds only in-frame ones; the method was immunoSEQ multiplex PCR. Counted here are about 95,000 clones, about 75% occurring once; the ten biggest clones make up less than 5%. This TCR derives from a woman aged 40 to 49 in good health and CMV-seronegative. Sequenced sample: PBMCs. The rearrangement uses TRBV7-2 and TRBJ2-3; 9 nucleotides agree with TRBD2. The CDR3 coding sequence is TGTGCCAGCAGCAACCGACTAGCGGCGGATTTT. This gives the protein CASSNRLAADF.